This T cell receptor beta chain was captured in a study of neoadjuvant anti-PD-1 for oral cavity cancer (dated by TCRdb to the early 2020s). Turning to the overall study: Before undergoing curative-intent surgical resection, most patients got three to four biweekly nivolumab doses at 3 mg/kg. Patients without progression received a fourth nivolumab dose around day 43 and underwent definitive surgical resection on days 50-56. Under RECIST 1.1, patients with complete response, partial response or stable disease were classed as responders, and patients with progression were classed as non-responders. The parent correlative cohort had about a dozen patients and a response rate of 30% to 35%. General conclusions and limits of the study: A higher pretreatment blood Treg/Th17 ratio correlated with both higher pretreatment blood TCRbeta clonality and lower post-treatment tumor TCRbeta clonality. After neoadjuvant nivolumab, T cell clonality (Gini index) in PBMCs was significantly higher in non-responders than in responders. Only a few patients per response group were included in the TCR analyses, and larger cohorts for validation were called for by the authors.

The CDR3 runs 14 amino acids, cysteine and phenylalanine included. Kept here is only the CDR3 DNA, which spans 42 bases and is read in frame from base 1. V is pruned by 5 bases and J by 6 bases, leaving 4 bases of the junction without a gene match. The germline V gene (reference sequence) gives CDR1 as MNHNY and CDR2 as SVGAGI. The label giving this sample's time point can be read as: after neoadjuvant nivolumab, at surgical resection. Patients had been newly diagnosed with stage II-IVA oral cavity squamous cell carcinoma, and no prior systemic or radiation treatment had been given to the patients. The cohort was composed of patients with HPV-negative, locally advanced oral cavity squamous cell carcinoma. Peripheral blood mononuclear cells were analyzed directly and were not maintained or expanded in culture. Samples were obtained from a longitudinal correlative study of a single-arm phase II trial of neoadjuvant nivolumab in oral cavity squamous cell carcinoma. Subject-matched pre- and post-treatment PBMCs and tumors from three responders and three non-responders underwent genomic DNA-based TCRbeta sequencing. Peripheral blood mononuclear cells were collected before nivolumab treatment and were collected again after treatment, at the time of surgery. The Maxwell RSC DNA from Cells kit was used to isolate genomic DNA from PBMCs.

PBMC libraries used mostly approximately 480 ng of input genomic DNA for deep sequencing, with six replicates per sample. The immunoSEQ hsTCRbeta kit was used to prepare TCRbeta libraries, following the manufacturer's instructions. An Illumina NovaSeq 6000 S4 flow cell was used to sequence the final libraries, which had first been combined to 3 nM. On the authors' methods: The immunoSEQ Analyzer was used for raw data preprocessing and quality control. The analysis was restricted to productive rearrangements, with each unique CDR3 amino acid sequence defining a clonotype. Repertoire clonality was estimated as the Gini-Simpson index, computed with the R package tcR. Gini indices were compared with Student's t test, and associations with tumor size change were assessed by Pearson correlation. TCRdb re-hosts the immuneACCESS table, in-frame sequences only. Its copies lack some clones; in the studies checked, an unresolved V gene accounts for under half of them, and the cause for the rest is not known. V, J and clone size were drawn from that table, and D and trimming were deduced from the DNA. The sample table contains about 42,000 clones; only one count was recorded for approximately 80% of them. 4.5% to 5% of the sample is held by the ten biggest clonotypes.

Points on this clone: Its antigen is unknown. Within one base of it there is no much larger clone, and no base qualities were kept.

This specimen was PBMCs, taken after nivolumab (anti-PD-1) treatment. Recombination joined TRBV6-6 with TRBJ1-4, and 9 junction bases match TRBD1. The receptor's source is a person aged 35-80 years with oral cavity squamous cell carcinoma. CDR3 region: CASSNRDRDEKLFF. Read as DNA, the sequence is TGTGCCAGCAGTAACCGGGACAGGGATGAAAAACTGTTTTTT.